The present TCR beta chain was sequenced within a study of neoadjuvant nivolumab and ipilimumab in lung cancer. In the study overall: Nivolumab 3 mg/kg was given days 1, 15 and 29, plus ipilimumab 1 mg/kg day 1 in combination.

TCRdb keeps only in-frame clones here, not all; method: immunoSEQ multiplex PCR. The sample records over 45,000 clones, roughly 91% being singletons. The V and J ends lost 7 bases and 4 bases respectively, with 10 bases between them. This CDR3 region has 13 residues. Germline-derived CDR1 and CDR2 are SGHVS and FQNEAQ. The study's findings and limits: From pretherapy to surgery, tumor richness and clonality rose with dual therapy. Higher pretherapy blood TCR richness went with higher resected-tumor richness. Only a single major-pathologic-response sample was available for clonality analysis.

Notes on this clone: As yet, its antigen is unknown.

The V gene is TRBV7-8, the J gene TRBJ2-2; D possibly corresponds to TRBD2 (6 bases). The sample in question was blood, obtained before neoadjuvant nivolumab, alone or with ipilimumab. The source of this sequence is an adult with non-small cell lung cancer. Some clones in this sample may be carry-over from other donors' samples. The CDR3 reads CASTRGSTGELFF. In DNA form, the CDR3 reads TGTGCCAGCACCCGGGGGAGCACCGGGGAGCTGTTTTTT.